Following are 11 T cell receptor beta chains from one sample sequenced in a study of cytomegalovirus exposure and HLA in healthy donors. Clones were read by immunoSEQ multiplex PCR, and TCRdb kept only the in-frame ones, dropping some. The sample consists of under 200,000 clones, around 80% of them appearing once. Sequences were obtained from PBMCs. All receptors derive from a woman aged 25-40 years in good health and CMV-seronegative.

The CDR3 reads CASGFPQGTGNTIYF. CDR3 nucleotides: TGTGCTAGTGGTTTCCCACAGGGTACTGGAAACACCATATATTTT. This sequence joins TRBV12-5 and TRBJ1-3, with D tentatively TRBD1 (6 bases). Trimming pared 3 bases from V and 2 bases from J, leaving 11 bases between. Germline assignment: CDR1 LGHNT and CDR2 FRNRAP. This CDR3 is built from 15 residues.

The chain uses TRBV15 and TRBJ2-7, with TRBD1 matching over 7 bases. This CDR3 is built from 15 residues. The germline CDR1 and CDR2 sequences are LNHNV and YYDKDF (reference sequence). J was trimmed by 0 bases and V by 5 bases; bases with no gene match: 7. CDR3 amino acids: CATSVGGLSSYEQYF. The CDR3 bases are TGTGCCACCAGCGTAGGGGGCCTGAGCTCCTACGAGCAGTACTTC.

The chain employs TRBV15 and TRBJ2-5; 11 nucleotides agree with TRBD2. The CDR3 runs to 15 residues. Germline assignment: CDR1 LNHNV and CDR2 YYDKDF (reference sequence). The V segment lost 3 bases and the J segment 3 bases; nucleotides outside the gene matches: 3. The CDR3 bases are TGTGCCACCAGCAGCTATAGCGGGGGGGAAGAGACCCAGTACTTC. It is translated as CATSSYSGGEETQYF.

V and J are TRBV18 and TRBJ2-6, with D possibly being TRBD2 (5 bases). The CDR3 sequence is 16 residues long. V was pared by 2 bases and J by 0 bases, with 8 bases between. Germline lookup yields CDR1 KGHSH and CDR2 LQKENI. CDR3 in amino acids: CASSPFEGSGANVLTF. CDR3 coding DNA: TGTGCCAGCTCACCATTCGAGGGCTCTGGGGCCAACGTCCTGACTTTC.

This sequence joins TRBV6-5 and TRBJ2-3, with a tentative D call TRBD1 (6 bases). This CDR3 contains 14 residues. CDR1 and CDR2 from the germline V gene are MNHEY and SVGAGI. Trimming took 4 bases from V and 2 from J, leaving 10 bases between them. CDR3 DNA sequence: TGTGCCAGCAGTTTGGACAGAGACACAGATACGCAGTATTTT. The encoded protein is CASSLDRDTDTQYF.

This clone was found a few times. This chain connects TRBV7-3 to TRBJ1-6; 7 bases fit TRBD1. The CDR3 loop spans 14 amino acids. V trimming: 6 bases; J trimming: 7 bases; junction bases outside the gene matches: 6. CDR1 and CDR2 (germline): SGHTA, FQGTGA. The CDR3 spells CASSPGQPNSPLHF. In nucleotides, the CDR3 is TGTGCCAGCAGTCCGGGACAGCCGAATTCACCCCTCCACTTT.

The chain joins TRBV27 to TRBJ1-1, with D possibly being TRBD1 (5 bases). The CDR3 loop spans 15 amino acids. With 0 bases removed from V and 5 bases from J, the gap between germline ends came to 13 bases. Germline lookup yields CDR1 MNHEY and CDR2 SMNVEV (reference sequence). CDR3 region: CASSLSPGLRTEAFF. In DNA form, the CDR3 reads TGTGCCAGCAGTTTATCGCCAGGGCTGAGGACTGAAGCTTTCTTT.

The chain is built from TRBV28 and TRBJ2-7, with 10 bases aligning to TRBD1. The CDR3 has 16 residues. V dropped 8 bases and J dropped 5; count of bases not matched to a gene: 15. Per the germline V gene, CDR1 is MDHEN and CDR2 is SYDVKM. The CDR3, as DNA: TGTGCCAGCGCTCAGTTCCTGGGACAGGGGATGAACGAGCAGTACTTC. Protein product: CASAQFLGQGMNEQYF.

Concerning this clone itself: The identical CDR3 is also encoded by other nucleotide sequences in the sample. This chain uses TRBV10-3 with TRBJ1-1; no definite D call. Trimming removed 3 bases from V and 3 bases from J, with 5 bases in between. Germline CDR1 is ENHRY and CDR2 is SYGVKD. This CDR3 region has 12 residues. The CDR3 DNA sequence: TGTGCCATCAGTGACGGGGACACTGAAGCTTTCTTT. It is translated as CAISDGDTEAFF.

The genes are TRBV11-2 and TRBJ1-4; TRBD1 aligns across 10 bases. Per the germline V gene, CDR1 is SGHAT and CDR2 is FQNNGV. The ends lost 4 bases at V and 2 bases at J; junction bases unmatched: 4. This CDR3 is built from 16 residues. Here the CDR3 DNA reads TGTGCCAGCAGCTCAAGACAGGGGGCGACTAATGAAAAACTGTTTTTT. Its translation: CASSSRQGATNEKLFF. Full variable domain (rest looked up from reference TRBV11-2 and TRBJ1-4): EAGVAQSPRYKIIEKRQSVAFWCNPISGHATLYWYQQILGQGPKLLIQFQNNGVVDDSQLPKDRFSAERLKGVDSTLKIQPAKLEDSAVYLCASSSRQGATNEKLFFGSGTQLSVL.

The rearrangement joins TRBV30 to TRBJ2-5; possibly TRBD2 for D (5 bases). Germline V gene data show CDR1 as GTSNPN and CDR2 as SVGIG (reference sequence). The CDR3 consists of 14 residues. With 7 bases removed from V and 1 base from J, the gap between germline ends came to 16 bases. CDR3 region: CASQFAGSQETQYF. The CDR3, as DNA: TGTGCCTCCCAATTCGCGGGCAGCCAAGAGACCCAGTACTTC. The full variable domain, in which reference TRBV30 and TRBJ2-5 provide the parts outside the CDR3, is SQTIHQWPATLVQPVGSPLSLECTVEGTSNPNLYWYRQAAGRGLQLLFYSVGIGQISSEVPQNLSASRPQDRQFILSSKKLLLSDSGFYLCASQFAGSQETQYFGPGTRLLVL.